The 25 T cell receptor beta chains reported below all come from one sample, sequenced in a study of beta chain features in type 1 diabetes. The study reverse transcribed the entire isolated RNA, so it sequenced expressed TCRB transcripts. This table comes from immunoSEQ multiplex PCR, and its TCRdb copy is limited to in-frame clones, with some not included. The profile shows 900,000 or so clones, 15% to 20% of them singletons. Sequencing used naive CD4+ T cells from blood. Receptor source: a woman aged 18 to 35 in good health.

In this sample, this clone turned up a few times. V gene TRBV11-2 combines with J gene TRBJ2-1, with D possibly being TRBD2 (7 bases). V was shortened by 5 bases and J by 2 bases, with 19 bases between the two germline ends. Germline lookup yields CDR1 SGHAT and CDR2 FQNNGV. This CDR3 spans 17 amino acids. CDR3 nucleotides: TGTGCCAGCAGCCGGCGTCTAGGGGGAGGGCCCTACAATGAGCAGTTCTTC. This encodes CASSRRLGGGPYNEQFF.

The rearrangement links TRBV11-2 to TRBJ2-1, with unresolved D. CDR1 is SGHAT, CDR2 FQNNGV, per germline. The CDR3 has 17 amino acids. Between the trimmed V and J ends, which lost 2 bases and 0 bases, there was a span of 14 bases. The DNA for the CDR3 is TGTGCCAGCAGCTTACACTCTTCCCAGAGCTCCTACAATGAGCAGTTCTTC. It is translated as CASSLHSSQSSYNEQFF.

The chain combines TRBV6-6 with TRBJ1-1; the D is unclear. Germline CDR1 is MNHNY and CDR2 is SVGAGI (reference sequence). V was shortened by 7 bases and J by 4 bases, with 10 bases between the two germline ends. The CDR3 is made up of 12 amino acids. The chain's CDR3 is CASMYETTEAFF. DNA for the CDR3: TGTGCCAGCATGTACGAGACCACTGAAGCTTTCTTT.

The chain is built from TRBV2 and TRBJ2-1, with D possibly matching TRBD2 (5 bases). CDR3 length equals 14 residues. In germline, CDR1 is SNHLY, CDR2 FYNNEI. The V end was cut by 7 bases, the J end by 0 bases, with 10 bases between. In DNA form, the CDR3 reads TGTGCCAGCACGGCGGGCGTCTCCTACAATGAGCAGTTCTTC. The encoded protein is CASTAGVSYNEQFF.

This clone was seen more than once but under ten times. The genes are TRBV4-1 and TRBJ2-7; perhaps TRBD1 as D (5 bases). The CDR3 has 17 amino acids. V was cut by 4 bases and J by 3 bases, with 22 bases left in between. Germline lookup yields CDR1 MGHRA and CDR2 YSYEKL. The CDR3 nucleotides are TGCGCCAGCAGCCTAGGAAGGGGCGACAGTGCCAACTACGAGCAGTACTTC. Translating gives CASSLGRGDSANYEQYF.

A few counts support this clone. V is TRBV5-4 and J is TRBJ2-5; 8 positions agree with TRBD1. CDR3 length: 16 residues. Germline loops: CDR1 SGHNT, CDR2 YYREEE (reference sequence). V shed 0 bases, J shed 5 bases, and the junction held 9 bases outside the gene matches. CDR3 region: CASSLGGRTGLETQYF. CDR3 DNA: TGTGCCAGCAGCTTGGGGGGGAGGACAGGGTTGGAGACCCAGTACTTC.

The chain recombines TRBV9 with TRBJ1-2; D is possibly TRBD1 (6 bases). Trimming left V 2 bases short and J 4 bases short, with 15 bases between. Looked up from germline, CDR1 is SGDLS and CDR2 is YYNGEE. The CDR3 consists of 15 residues. The CDR3 is CASSVSGDTSYGYTF. The CDR3 DNA is TGTGCCAGCAGCGTTTCTGGGGACACCTCCTATGGCTACACCTTC. The full variable domain, rest sourced from reference TRBV9 and TRBJ1-2, is DSGVTQTPKHLITATGQRVTLRCSPRSGDLSVYWYQQSLDQGLQFLIQYYNGEERAKGNILERFSAQQFPDLHSELNLSSLELGDSALYFCASSVSGDTSYGYTFGSGTRLTVV.

This clone was counted a few times. The chain carries TRBV28 and TRBJ2-4; D unresolved. Germline V gene lookup returns CDR1 MDHEN and CDR2 SYDVKM. Trimming removed 6 bases from V and 3 bases from J, with 15 bases in between. CDR3 size: 15 residues. In nucleotides, the CDR3 is TGTGCCAGCAGCCCCGGTGGTAGAGTCAAAAACATTCAGTACTTC. Protein product: CASSPGGRVKNIQYF.

The gene calls are TRBV11-2 and TRBJ2-3; D gene ambiguous. V was shortened by 1 base and J by 4 bases, with 15 bases between the two germline ends. Germline CDR1 is SGHAT and CDR2 is FQNNGV. CDR3 size: 16 residues. The DNA of the CDR3 is TGTGCCAGCAGCTTAGTACTCCTCGGGTGGGCAGATACGCAGTATTTT. Its protein is CASSLVLLGWADTQYF.

This clone was counted a few times. J is TRBJ2-5 and V is TRBV5-6; 9 nucleotides agree with TRBD1. This CDR3 is built from 14 residues. Unmatched junction bases numbered 1, after V lost 0 bases and J lost 4 bases. Germline V gene sequence: CDR1 SGHDT, CDR2 YYEEEE. The CDR3 region is CASSLGTGAETQYF. The CDR3 DNA sequence: TGTGCCAGCAGCTTGGGGACAGGGGCAGAGACCCAGTACTTC.

This clone showed up just a few times. V gene TRBV5-4 combines with J gene TRBJ2-1; 8 bases map to TRBD2. The V and J ends lost 2 bases and 0 bases, in that order; junction bases with no gene match: 4. Germline assignment: CDR1 SGHNT and CDR2 YYREEE (reference sequence). CDR3 length: 16 amino acids. This CDR3 is CASSFSGVSSYNEQFF. CDR3 coding DNA: TGTGCCAGCAGCTTTAGCGGGGTTAGCTCCTACAATGAGCAGTTCTTC.

This clone was picked up a small number of times. The chain couples TRBV18 to TRBJ2-2; 8 bases are shared with TRBD1. Trimming cost V 2 bases and J 4 bases; bases outside gene matches: 9. The germline V gene encodes CDR1 KGHSH and CDR2 LQKENI. The CDR3 is 17 amino acids. The CDR3 loop is CASSPLVQGAVTGELFF. CDR3 coding DNA: TGTGCCAGCTCACCATTGGTCCAGGGGGCAGTCACCGGGGAGCTGTTTTTT.

This clone was counted between two and nine times. This chain uses TRBV2 with TRBJ1-2, with 9 bases lining up with TRBD1. The CDR3 spans 13 residues. The germline V gene has CDR1 SNHLY and CDR2 FYNNEI. J lost 9 bases, V lost 7 bases, and 9 bases had no gene match. Here the CDR3 DNA reads TGTGCCAGCACCACAGGGGGCGTCTCTAGCTACACCTTC. It encodes CASTTGGVSSYTF.

The gene calls are TRBV9 and TRBJ2-3; D assignment may be TRBD1 or TRBD2 (5 bases each). The CDR3 has 14 residues. V was pared by 0 bases and J by 6 bases, with 11 bases between. Germline V lookup: CDR1 SGDLS, CDR2 YYNGEE. This CDR3 reads CASSVGGFRDTQYF. CDR3 coding DNA: TGTGCCAGCAGCGTAGGGGGGTTTCGGGATACGCAGTATTTT.

The rearrangement links TRBV12-5 to TRBJ2-1; D assignment may be TRBD1 or TRBD2 (6 bases each). With 1 base removed from V and 9 bases from J, the gap between germline ends came to 10 bases. Germline-derived CDR1 and CDR2 are LGHNT and FRNRAP. CDR3 length: 13 amino acids. Here the CDR3 reads CASGLGPGAEQFF. CDR3 nucleotides: TGTGCTAGTGGTTTGGGCCCGGGGGCTGAGCAGTTCTTC.

There are a few counts of this clone. V gene TRBV2 combines with J gene TRBJ2-3, with 12 bases lining up with TRBD2. Trimming took 6 bases from V and 6 from J; bases not matched to a gene: 4. This CDR3 has 14 residues. Germline-derived CDR1 and CDR2 are SNHLY and FYNNEI. The CDR3 region has the DNA TGTGCCAGCAGACTAGCGGGAGGTAGGGATACGCAGTATTTT. The encoded protein is CASRLAGGRDTQYF.

The table lists this clone with a few counts. V is TRBV9 and J is TRBJ2-7, with 8 bases lining up with TRBD1. CDR3 length: 13 residues. The ends lost 3 bases at V and 6 bases at J; junction bases unmatched: 5. Germline CDR1 SGDLS, CDR2 YYNGEE. CDR3 in DNA: TGTGCCAGCAGCGGGACAGGGCAGGGCGAGCAGTACTTC. Its protein product is CASSGTGQGEQYF.

The J gene is TRBJ2-3, the V gene TRBV5-4; 9 nucleotides line up with TRBD2. CDR1 is SGHNT and CDR2 is YYREEE in the germline V gene (reference sequence). The CDR3 is 15 amino acids. The trim removed 1 base at V and 6 bases at J, leaving 6 bases unmatched. The CDR3 coding sequence is TGTGCCAGCAGCTTGATAGCGGGAGTTGGGGATACGCAGTATTTT. It codes for CASSLIAGVGDTQYF.

The chain is built from TRBV18 and TRBJ2-1, with D hard to call. The CDR3 totals 14 residues. CDR1 KGHSH and CDR2 LQKENI come from the germline V gene. V lost 3 bases to trimming and J lost 5 bases, with 11 bases between them. The CDR3 nucleotides read TGTGCCAGCTCACCCCTGACGGATAACAATGAGCAGTTCTTC. Its protein is CASSPLTDNNEQFF.

This clone was detected only a few times. V is TRBV28 and J is TRBJ2-2; D remains unclear. Germline V gene lookup returns CDR1 MDHEN and CDR2 SYDVKM. Trimming cost V 3 bases and J 6 bases, with 5 bases left between them. This CDR3 spans 12 amino acids. The CDR3, as DNA: TGTGCCAGCAGTTTTTTGGCCGGGGAGCTGTTTTTT. Translating gives CASSFLAGELFF. The full variable domain, with the rest looked up from reference TRBV28 and TRBJ2-2, is DVKVTQSSRYLVKRTGEKVFLECVQDMDHENMFWYRQDPGLGLRLIYFSYDVKMKEKGDIPEGYSVSREKKERFSLILESASTNQTSMYLCASSFLAGELFFGEGSRLTVL.

The sample holds a few counts of this clone. The chain has TRBV6-5 and TRBJ1-2; D is perhaps TRBD1 (5 bases). Germline V gene sequence: CDR1 MNHEY, CDR2 SVGAGI. The CDR3 covers 12 residues. The V gene lost 6 bases and the J gene lost 6 bases, with 11 bases spanning the gap. The CDR3 coding sequence is TGTGCCAGCAGACCACCGGGGGATGGCTACACCTTC. Its translation is CASRPPGDGYTF.

This chain links TRBV4-2 with TRBJ1-1; D might be TRBD1 (5 bases). This CDR3 contains 15 residues. Trimming removed 0 bases at V and 12 bases at J, with 20 bases between. Germline loops: CDR1 LGHNA, CDR2 YNFKEQ. The CDR3: CASSQEETVGGMTFF. As DNA, the CDR3 is TGTGCCAGCAGCCAAGAAGAAACCGTTGGGGGGATGACTTTCTTT.

The chain combines TRBV16 with TRBJ2-3; D unclear. The germline V and J ends were trimmed by 4 bases and 2 bases, with 7 bases remaining between them. CDR1 is KGHSY and CDR2 is FQNENV in the germline V gene. CDR3 length: 13 residues. The CDR3 DNA is TGTGCCAGCAGCCTACAAACCACAGATACGCAGTATTTT. Protein product: CASSLQTTDTQYF.

The chain uses TRBV9 and TRBJ2-5; unclear D gene. Trimming took off 5 bases at V and 3 bases at J, with 5 bases between the two ends. CDR1 SGDLS and CDR2 YYNGEE come from the germline V gene. The CDR3 length is 11 residues. This CDR3 reads CASSREETQYF. CDR3 in DNA: TGTGCCAGCAGTAGAGAAGAGACCCAGTACTTC.

This chain uses TRBV5-1 with TRBJ2-2, with 9 positions matching TRBD1. The CDR3 is 16 amino acids. The V segment lost 7 bases and the J segment 6 bases; nucleotides outside the gene matches: 13. Germline V gene lookup returns CDR1 SGHRS and CDR2 YFSETQ. This chain's CDR3 is CASRRTGGEWAGELFF. In nucleotides, the CDR3 is TGCGCCAGCCGTAGAACAGGGGGCGAGTGGGCCGGGGAGCTGTTTTTT.